The 7 T cell receptor beta chains given below trace back to one sample, sequenced in a study of CD8+ T cells in alopecia areata. Treatment meaning: oral pan-JAK inhibitor, 5-10 mg twice daily. Reverse transcribed after extraction, RNA yielded cDNA as the sequencing template. The assay was immunoSEQ multiplex PCR, and TCRdb's table has in-frame clones only and misses some. This sample has 100,000 to 150,000 clones, with over 60% found just once. This sample comprised CD4+ T cells sorted from blood, obtained at week 4, from a patient treated with tofacitinib. These receptors were obtained from a human donor with alopecia areata.

This clone has more than one count but fewer than ten. V gene TRBV29-1 combines with J gene TRBJ2-3; D is perhaps TRBD1 or TRBD2 (5 bases each). Germline V gives CDR1 SQVTM, CDR2 ANQGSEA. The V end lost 7 bases, the J end lost 6 bases, and 14 bases lay between the germline ends. CDR3 length: 12 amino acids. The CDR3 region is CSAEGPGDTQYF. CDR3 nucleotide sequence: TGCAGCGCCGAGGGGCCCGGGGATACGCAGTATTTT.

The V gene is TRBV2, the J gene TRBJ2-7; perhaps TRBD2 as D (6 bases). The length of the CDR3 is 15 residues. V lost 8 bases, J lost 0 bases, and 17 bases lay in between. In germline, CDR1 is SNHLY, CDR2 FYNNEI. The CDR3 DNA is TGTGCCAGCCCTAGGGCGGGAAGTAGCTCCTACGAGCAGTACTTC. It specifies CASPRAGSSSYEQYF.

J is TRBJ2-3 and V is TRBV29-1, with 9 bases lining up with TRBD1. V trimming: 7 bases; J trimming: 0 bases; junction bases outside the gene matches: 5. Per germline, CDR1 SQVTM and CDR2 ANQGSEA. The CDR3 consists of 14 residues. This chain's CDR3 is CSAGGQGSTDTQYF. CDR3 sequence (DNA): TGCAGCGCCGGAGGACAGGGGAGCACAGATACGCAGTATTTT.

This clone was picked up a small number of times. The rearrangement joins TRBV4-1 to TRBJ2-3; 7 bases match TRBD1. Germline CDR1 is MGHRA and CDR2 is YSYEKL. V lost 0 bases to trimming and J lost 3 bases; unmatched junction nucleotides: 3. The CDR3 is 15 residues long. CDR3 residues: CASSQEGQTTDTQYF. As DNA, the CDR3 is TGCGCCAGCAGCCAAGAGGGACAGACAACAGATACGCAGTATTTT.

This chain connects TRBV2 to TRBJ1-1; D call uncertain. Trimming removed 4 bases from V and 5 bases from J, with 8 bases in between. The CDR3 totals 12 residues. Germline V gives CDR1 SNHLY, CDR2 FYNNEI. Here the CDR3 DNA reads TGTGCCAGCAGTGTGGAGCGTACTGAAGCTTTCTTT. It yields the protein CASSVERTEAFF.

Notes on this clone: In the same sample, other DNA sequences code for this CDR3. The V call is TRBV29-1, the J call TRBJ2-5, with D tentatively TRBD1 (6 bases). V shed 3 bases and J shed 5 bases, with 13 bases lying between them. This CDR3 comprises 13 residues. Germline CDR1 is SQVTM and CDR2 is ANQGSEA. CDR3 region: CSVEQGRGETQYF. DNA for the CDR3: TGCAGCGTTGAGCAGGGGCGAGGGGAGACCCAGTACTTC.

V is TRBV5-1 and J is TRBJ2-5; TRBD1 might be the D (5 bases). The ends were cut back, 1 base at V and 2 bases at J, with 9 bases in the middle. The length of the CDR3 is 14 residues. CDR1 SGHRS and CDR2 YFSETQ come from the germline V gene. CDR3 nucleotide sequence: TGCGCCAGCAGCTTGCTACAGGAACAAGAGACCCAGTACTTC. Its translation: CASSLLQEQETQYF.